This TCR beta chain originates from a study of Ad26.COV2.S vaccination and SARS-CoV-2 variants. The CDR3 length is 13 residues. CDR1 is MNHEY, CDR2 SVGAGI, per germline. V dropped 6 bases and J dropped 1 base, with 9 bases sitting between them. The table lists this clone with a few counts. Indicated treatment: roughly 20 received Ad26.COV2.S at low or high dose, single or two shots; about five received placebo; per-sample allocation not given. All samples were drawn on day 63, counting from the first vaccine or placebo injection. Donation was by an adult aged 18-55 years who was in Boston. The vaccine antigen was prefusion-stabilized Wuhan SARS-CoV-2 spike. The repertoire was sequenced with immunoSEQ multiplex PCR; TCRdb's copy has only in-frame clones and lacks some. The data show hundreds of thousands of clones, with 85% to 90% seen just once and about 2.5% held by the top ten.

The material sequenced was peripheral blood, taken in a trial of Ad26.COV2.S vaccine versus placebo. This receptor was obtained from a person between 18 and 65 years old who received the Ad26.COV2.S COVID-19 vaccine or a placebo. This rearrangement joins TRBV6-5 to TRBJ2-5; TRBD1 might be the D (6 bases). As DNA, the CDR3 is TGTGCCAGCAGATTAGGGGGCCAAGAGACCCAGTACTTC. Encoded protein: CASRLGGQETQYF.